Included here is one T cell receptor (beta chain) sequence, with context. Its antigen is unknown. No base quality information exists; no much larger clone differs at one position. The donors were healthy, HIV-negative adults with no recently reported acute infections or vaccinations. Only Caucasian adults living in Nashville, Tennessee, USA were represented among the donors. Magnetic negative selection was used to enrich CD4+ T cells, after which naive cells were positively selected on CD45RA and the negative fraction became the memory subset. Blood was obtained by leukapheresis, after which PBMCs were separated by Ficoll-Histopaque density gradient centrifugation and cryopreserved in liquid nitrogen vapor phase. Purity and quantity of every magnetically sorted T cell population were checked by analytical flow cytometry. Genomic DNA was isolated from each sorted fraction and quantified by UV absorbance on a Nanodrop 2000c.

The junction shows trimming of 3 bases on V and 9 bases on J, and the gene matches do not reach 6 bases of it. There are 15 amino acids in the CDR3, from cysteine to phenylalanine inclusive. The sequence is cut down to CDR3 DNA, 45 bases in frame from base 1. Via the germline V gene (reference sequence), CDR1 is SGHKS and CDR2 YYEKEE. The data derive from a study of shared clonotypes between healthy human individuals (TCRdb year 2020). About the investigation overall: Three men and two women, aged 18 to 49 years, made up the cohort. For each donor, CD4 naive and CD4 memory were each given three plates, CD8 naive was given two plates, and CD8 memory was given one plate. Libraries were prepared and TCR repertoires were sequenced by different laboratories using diverse techniques, in order to increase sequencing depth and limit assay-specific biases. Each donor's leukapheresis produced roughly between about 0.9 and 9.5 billion PBMCs. To estimate repertoire size and how much clonotypes are shared between individuals, the study performed deep sequencing of blood TCR repertoires from a handful of healthy adults. The study at large found these results: Sampling was limited to blood, and TCR repertoires in tissue likely differ from TCR repertoires in blood. The genetic and exposure-history diversity represented was limited by the small number of donors. Estimated clonotype richness was generally larger for naive than for memory subsets. Compared with non-shared clonotypes, the clonotypes found in all four sorted-subset donors had higher generation probabilities. Incomplete sequencing was indicated by rarefaction of sorted-subset datasets, despite the large sequencing depth. About 5% of naive CD4, 3% to 4% of naive CD8, approximately 2.2% of memory CD4, and approximately 0.4% of memory CD8 clonotypes were shared across several donors. Based on pairwise subsampling, the degree of clonotype sharing among donors was expected to be affected by sequencing depth.

Using the deep immunoSEQ assay, multiplex PCR amplified TCR CDR3 regions from genomic DNA. Genomic DNA extracted from each cell subset was distributed evenly over all wells of several immunoSEQ 96-well plates, and each plate served as one replicate. For sorted subsets, approximately 200 ng of genomic DNA, equivalent to 25,000 to 35,000 T cell genomes, went into each replicate PCR. Purified libraries were quantified with a Qubit 3.0 fluorometer, sized on a Bioanalyzer 2100, and re-quantified with the KAPA Library Quantification kit. Every immunoSEQ 96-well plate was sequenced on a dedicated single-read 150-cycle Illumina NextSeq 550 flow cell. Under the source paper's analysis protocol: The immunoSEQ output contained only junctional sequences without quality scores, so filtering could not match that applied to full-length reads. To assign V/J genes and CDR3, sequences were annotated against IMGT germline references using PyIR, a Python wrapper for IgBLAST v1.9. Reads were removed for weak V/J assignments (E-value above 1e-6), missing CDR3, stop codons, out-of-frame junctions, or ambiguous translated residues. V3J clonotypes were defined as sequences sharing an identical inferred V gene, J gene, and CDR3 amino acid sequence. Percentage overlap between repertoires was computed as shared unique clonotypes divided by the size of the smaller repertoire. RTK rarefaction, the Chao1 estimator, and Recon v2.1 estimates of unobserved clonotypes were used to assess repertoire richness. Generation probabilities were computed with OLGA for all TCRbeta clonotypes obtained by the gDNA method from several donors. What TCRdb holds here is the immuneACCESS table cut down to in-frame rearrangements. Part of the clones is not present; checked against another copy, under half of the missing clones reflect an unresolved V gene, and the others are unexplained. Clone size and V and J calls were adopted from that table, with D and trimming inferred from the DNA. Present in this sample are some 980,000 clones, less than 85% of which were seen just once. The ten top clones hold approximately 1.5% of the sample.

The sample consisted of memory CD4+ T cells sorted from blood. What the cell subset or site label conveys for this sample: CD45RA-negative fraction. This clonotype was sampled from a man in his late teens or twenties in good health. The chain is encoded by TRBV5-5 joined to TRBJ2-1; 13 bases in the junction line up with TRBD2. The DNA sequence is given as TGTGCCAGCAGCTCCCAACTAGCGGGAGGGGTTGAGCAGTTCTTC. Its product reads: CASSSQLAGGVEQFF.